These 21 T cell receptor beta chains share one sample of origin, sequenced in a study of control samples from healthy donors and cancer patients. Data came from immunoSEQ multiplex PCR; TCRdb stores just in-frame clones and leaves some out. Seen here are about 60,000 clones, roughly 85% observed once, and the top ten hold about 5%. Sequencing was performed on blood. The source is a man in his forties or fifties in good health.

This chain links TRBV18 with TRBJ1-2, with 7 bases matching TRBD1. Germline loops: CDR1 KGHSH, CDR2 LQKENI. CDR3 length equals 14 residues. V shed 6 bases, J shed 5 bases, and the junction held 9 bases outside the gene matches. CDR3 in amino acids: CASSTLDRVYGYTF. For the CDR3, the DNA is TGTGCCAGCTCCACCCTAGACAGGGTTTATGGCTACACCTTC.

The rearrangement uses TRBV5-1 and TRBJ1-2; 7 bases are shared with TRBD1. The CDR3 has 13 amino acids. J was trimmed by 3 bases and V by 1 base; bases with no gene match: 0. Germline CDR1 SGHRS, CDR2 YFSETQ. In DNA, the CDR3 is TGCGCCAGCAGCTTGACAGGGGACTATGGCTACACCTTC. Residues: CASSLTGDYGYTF.

This clone was detected many times. V gene TRBV7-8 combines with J gene TRBJ1-5; 9 nucleotides match TRBD1. Germline V CDR1 and CDR2: SGHVS, FQNEAQ. The CDR3 has 14 residues. J gave up 4 bases and V 5 bases, and 3 bases lay outside the gene matches. The CDR3 sequence: CASSTGTGNQPQHF. The CDR3 nucleotides are TGTGCCAGCAGCACTGGGACAGGGAATCAGCCCCAGCATTTT.

The V gene is TRBV4-3, the J gene TRBJ1-5, with D tentatively TRBD1 (6 bases). V lost 0 bases to trimming and J lost 7 bases, with 16 bases between them. CDR1 is LGHNA and CDR2 is YSLEER in the germline V gene. CDR3 length equals 16 residues. The CDR3 DNA sequence: TGCGCCAGCAGCCAAGATCTGAACAGGGCATACCAGCCCCAGCATTTT. Amino acids: CASSQDLNRAYQPQHF.

In nucleotides, the CDR3 is TGTGCCAGCAGATTGGGACACAATAGCAATCAGCCCCAGCATTTT. It codes for CASRLGHNSNQPQHF. The V call is TRBV2, the J call TRBJ1-5; D may be TRBD1 (6 bases). This CDR3 has 15 amino acids. Trimming pared 6 bases from V and 0 bases from J, leaving 12 bases between. Germline CDR1 reads SNHLY; CDR2 reads FYNNEI.

The rearrangement joins TRBV7-2 to TRBJ1-2; the D is unclear. Trimming stripped 6 bases from V and 5 bases from J, with 4 bases between. This CDR3 contains 10 residues. Germline assignment: CDR1 SGHTA and CDR2 FQGNSA. CDR3 in amino acids: CASRQYGYTF. The CDR3, as DNA: TGTGCCAGCAGGCAGTATGGCTACACCTTC. The full variable domain, its missing parts supplied by reference TRBV7-2 and TRBJ1-2, is GAGVSQSPSNKVTEKGKDVELRCDPISGHTALYWYRQSLGQGLEFLIYFQGNSAPDKSGLPSDRFSAERTGGSVSTLTIQRTQQEDSAVYLCASRQYGYTFGSGTRLTVV.

The chain combines TRBV19 with TRBJ1-4; D call uncertain. Trimming took off 0 bases at V and 6 bases at J, with 20 bases between the two ends. The CDR3 is 18 residues long. Germline V gene data show CDR1 as LNHDA and CDR2 as SQIVND (reference sequence). In DNA, the CDR3 is TGTGCCAGTAGTATAGATTTTGAGGAGGACCCCGCTGATGAAAAACTGTTTTTT. It is translated as CASSIDFEEDPADEKLFF.

This clone was counted once. CDR3 sequence: CSVEKGQNTEAFF. The CDR3 bases are TGCAGCGTCGAAAAGGGACAGAACACTGAAGCTTTCTTT. The rearrangement links TRBV29-1 to TRBJ1-1, with D possibly matching TRBD1 (6 bases). This CDR3 has 13 residues. From germline, CDR1 is SQVTM and CDR2 ANQGSEA. The V and J ends lost 6 bases and 1 base respectively, with 12 bases between them. Full variable domain (outside the CDR3, taken from reference TRBV29-1 and TRBJ1-1): SAVISQKPSRDICQRGTSLTIQCQVDSQVTMMFWYRQQPGQSLTLIATANQGSEATYESGFVIDKFPISRPNLTFSTLTVSNMSPEDSSIYLCSVEKGQNTEAFFGQGTRLTVV.

The rearrangement joins TRBV6-6 to TRBJ2-3, with D unresolved. CDR3 length equals 13 residues. From germline, CDR1 is MNHNY and CDR2 SVGAGI (reference sequence). Trimming left V 2 bases short and J 4 bases short, with 7 bases between. CDR3 sequence (DNA): TGTGCCAGCAGTTACCCCGAGGCAGATACGCAGTATTTT. This translates into CASSYPEADTQYF.

The V call is TRBV3-1 (or the pseudogene TRBV3-2), the J call TRBJ2-1, with D tentatively TRBD1 (5 bases). CDR1 and CDR2 (germline): LGHDT, YNNKEL (reference sequence). V was cut by 4 bases and J by 0 bases, with 7 bases left in between. The CDR3 runs to 14 residues. CDR3 sequence (DNA): TGTGCCAGCAGCCTCGACAGCTCCTACAATGAGCAGTTCTTC. Translated: CASSLDSSYNEQFF.

The chain is built from TRBV19 and TRBJ2-1; TRBD1 aligns across 9 bases. The V segment lost 1 base and the J segment 5 bases; nucleotides outside the gene matches: 9. The CDR3 totals 17 residues. Germline values: CDR1 LNHDA, CDR2 SQIVND (reference sequence). The CDR3 coding sequence is TGTGCCAGTAGTATAGTATGGGGGACAGGGATCCACAATGAGCAGTTCTTC. This translates into CASSIVWGTGIHNEQFF.

This chain connects TRBV6-5 to TRBJ2-3; unclear D gene. This CDR3 is 15 amino acids long. Germline CDR1 reads MNHEY; CDR2 reads SVGAGI. The V and J ends lost 8 bases and 3 bases respectively, with 18 bases between them. CDR3 in amino acids: CASPSNPPRTDTQYF. The CDR3 DNA follows: TGTGCCAGCCCTTCTAACCCCCCCCGGACAGATACGCAGTATTTT.

The J gene is TRBJ2-5, the V gene TRBV2; 7 bases are a match to TRBD1. CDR1 SNHLY and CDR2 FYNNEI come from the germline V gene. This CDR3 has 16 residues. V shed 7 bases, J shed 1 base, and the junction held 12 bases outside the gene matches. Here the CDR3 reads CASTRGGEGIQETQYF. The CDR3, as DNA: TGTGCCAGCACCAGAGGGGGCGAGGGGATCCAAGAGACCCAGTACTTC. Drawing the rest from reference TRBV2 and TRBJ2-5, the complete variable domain is EPEVTQTPSHQVTQMGQEVILRCVPISNHLYFYWYRQILGQKVEFLVSFYNNEISEKSEIFDDQFSVERPDGSNFTLKIRSTKLEDSAMYFCASTRGGEGIQETQYFGPGTRLLVL.

The chain joins TRBV14 to TRBJ2-7, with D possibly TRBD1 on 6 matching bases. CDR3 size: 13 residues. CDR1 is SGHDN and CDR2 is FVKESK in the germline V gene. Between the trimmed V and J ends, which lost 2 bases and 5 bases, there was a span of 10 bases. DNA of the CDR3: TGTGCCAGCAGCCAAAGAACAGGGCACGAGCAGTACTTC. This sequence encodes CASSQRTGHEQYF.

The CDR3 loop reads CASGLVRDGGGSGEAFF. CDR3 nucleotides: TGTGCTAGTGGTTTGGTCCGAGACGGGGGAGGTAGCGGTGAAGCTTTCTTT. This sequence joins TRBV12-5 and TRBJ1-1, with TRBD1 as a possible D gene (5 bases). The germline V gene encodes CDR1 LGHNT and CDR2 FRNRAP. This CDR3 is built from 17 residues. The V end was cut by 0 bases, the J end by 7 bases, with 21 bases between.

V and J are TRBV27 and TRBJ1-4; weak D call: TRBD1 (5 bases). V was cut by 2 bases and J by 4 bases, with 11 bases left in between. This CDR3 comprises 15 residues. Germline CDR1 reads MNHEY; CDR2 reads SMNVEV (reference sequence). The CDR3 here is CASSLGGAHNEKLFF. The CDR3 region has the DNA TGTGCCAGCAGTTTAGGAGGGGCCCATAATGAAAAACTGTTTTTT.

This chain uses TRBV7-8 with TRBJ1-3; D is undetermined. CDR3 length: 16 residues. With 1 base removed from V and 0 bases from J, the gap between germline ends came to 10 bases. Germline V gene data show CDR1 as SGHVS and CDR2 as FQNEAQ. CDR3 sequence (DNA): TGTGCCAGCAGCTTAGACGGGATGAGCTCTGGAAACACCATATATTTT. It translates to CASSLDGMSSGNTIYF.

V usage is TRBV30 and J usage is TRBJ1-2; 12 nucleotides match TRBD1. V dropped 5 bases and J dropped 4; count of bases not matched to a gene: 5. CDR3 size: 14 residues. Germline V gene data show CDR1 as GTSNPN and CDR2 as SVGIG (reference sequence). CDR3 region: CAWGTGGAGYGYTF. CDR3 in DNA: TGTGCCTGGGGGACAGGGGGCGCCGGCTATGGCTACACCTTC.

The J gene is TRBJ2-6, the V gene TRBV7-9; no clear D gene. The CDR3 length is 15 residues. The V end was cut by 3 bases, the J end by 2 bases, with 8 bases between. Germline V lookup: CDR1 SEHNR, CDR2 FQNEAQ (reference sequence). The CDR3 DNA is TGTGCCAGCAGCTTGTCGGACGCTGGGGCCAACGTCCTGACTTTC. Translation: CASSLSDAGANVLTF.

The chain links TRBV7-2 to TRBJ2-3, with D uncertain. V was trimmed by 5 bases and J by 2 bases, leaving 11 bases between them. The CDR3 has 14 residues. From germline, CDR1 is SGHTA and CDR2 FQGNSA. The CDR3 nucleotides are TGTGCCAGCAGCCTCCTACAGTACACAGATACGCAGTATTTT. Translation: CASSLLQYTDTQYF.

This clone was seen once. For the CDR3, the DNA is TGCAGTGCTAAAGGCGGTGAGACCCAGTACTTC. Protein: CSAKGGETQYF. The chain carries TRBV20-1 and TRBJ2-5, with D unclear. Germline-derived CDR1 and CDR2 are DFQATT and SNEGSKA (reference sequence). V shed 4 bases and J shed 5 bases, with 8 bases lying between them. The CDR3 runs 11 residues.